Listed below are T cell receptor beta chains from one sample, sequenced in a study of blood T cell repertoires in COVID-19. Generated by immunoSEQ multiplex PCR, the TCRdb table keeps only in-frame clones and is missing some. The table shows 110,000 to 150,000 clones, with 80% occurring only once. The material sequenced was peripheral blood. The receptors derive from a woman in her fifties or sixties with acute or convalescent COVID-19. Both conserved end residues are part of each CDR3. A D gene is named only where the DNA matches it firmly. Clone size is stated in some rows and not others, as once, few, many or a class when expanded.

j_gene: TRBJ2-7
d_gene: TRBD2
abundance: .
v_gene: TRBV5-1
len: 14
CDR3nt: TGCGCCAGCAGCCAAAGCGGGGGAAATGACGAGCAGTACTTC
CDR3aa: CASSQSGGNDEQYF

j_gene: TRBJ2-1
d_gene: .
abundance: .
v_gene: TRBV7-3
len: 13
CDR3nt: TGTGCCAGCAGCCCGGGTATGGGCAATGAGCAGTTCTTC
CDR3aa: CASSPGMGNEQFF

j_gene: TRBJ1-2
d_gene: TRBD1
abundance: .
v_gene: TRBV9
len: 15
CDR3nt: TGTGCCAGCAGCCTGAATTCCGGGACAGGCTATGGCTACACCTTC
CDR3aa: CASSLNSGTGYGYTF

j_gene: TRBJ1-5
d_gene: TRBD1
abundance: .
v_gene: TRBV5-5
len: 18
CDR3nt: TGTGCCAGCGGATCCGGGACAGGGGTTAGAGGAAGCAATCAGCCCCAGCATTTT
CDR3aa: CASGSGTGVRGSNQPQHF

j_gene: TRBJ1-2
d_gene: .
abundance: .
v_gene: TRBV20-1
len: 11
CDR3nt: TGCAGTGCGGGGCATAACTATGGCTACACCTTC
CDR3aa: CSAGHNYGYTF

j_gene: TRBJ1-2
d_gene: TRBD1
abundance: few
v_gene: TRBV4-1
len: 13
CDR3nt: TGCGCCAGCAGCCAAGGGACAGGTGATGGCTACACCTTC
CDR3aa: CASSQGTGDGYTF

j_gene: TRBJ1-3
d_gene: .
abundance: .
v_gene: TRBV4-3
len: 15
CDR3nt: TGCGCCAGCAGCCAGAACATCGTCTCTGGAAACACCATATATTTT
CDR3aa: CASSQNIVSGNTIYF

j_gene: TRBJ1-1
d_gene: .
abundance: .
v_gene: TRBV6-5
len: 11
CDR3nt: TGTGCCAGCGACGGGGGGACTGAAGCTTTCTTT
CDR3aa: CASDGGTEAFF

j_gene: TRBJ1-2
d_gene: .
abundance: .
v_gene: TRBV6-5
len: 14
CDR3nt: TGTGCCAGCACCCACTCGGGGGGGGACTATGGCTACACCTTC
CDR3aa: CASTHSGGDYGYTF

j_gene: TRBJ2-6
d_gene: TRBD1
abundance: .
v_gene: TRBV18
len: 18
CDR3nt: TGTGCCAGCTCACGGGGACAGGGATATTACTCTGGGGCCAACGTCCTGACTTTC
CDR3aa: CASSRGQGYYSGANVLTF

j_gene: TRBJ1-3
d_gene: TRBD1
abundance: once
v_gene: TRBV5-5
len: 14
CDR3nt: TGTGCCAGTTCGGGACAGCCAGAGGGAAACACCATATATTTT
CDR3aa: CASSGQPEGNTIYF

j_gene: TRBJ1-2
d_gene: .
abundance: medium-sized
v_gene: TRBV28
len: 16
CDR3nt: TGTGCCAGCAGTTTCCCTTCGGACAGATCTAACTATGGCTACACCTTC
CDR3aa: CASSFPSDRSNYGYTF

j_gene: TRBJ1-1
d_gene: .
abundance: .
v_gene: TRBV9
len: 16
CDR3nt: TGTGCCAGCAGCGTAGGGGTTGGGGAGTTTGGCCCTGAAGCTTTCTTT
CDR3aa: CASSVGVGEFGPEAFF

j_gene: TRBJ1-6
d_gene: TRBD1
abundance: .
v_gene: TRBV6-5
len: 14
CDR3nt: TGTGCCAGCAGTCGACAGGGGGTTGATTCACCCCTCCACTTT
CDR3aa: CASSRQGVDSPLHF

j_gene: TRBJ1-2
d_gene: .
abundance: .
v_gene: TRBV7-2
len: 15
CDR3nt: TGTGCCAGCAGCTTAGCGGCCCGGAGGGTTGGTGGCTACACCTTC
CDR3aa: CASSLAARRVGGYTF

j_gene: TRBJ1-3
d_gene: .
abundance: .
v_gene: TRBV28
len: 13
CDR3nt: TGTGCCAGCAGTCAGACAGACCGAAACACCATATATTTT
CDR3aa: CASSQTDRNTIYF

j_gene: TRBJ2-7
d_gene: TRBD2
abundance: few
v_gene: TRBV20-1
len: 13
CDR3nt: TGCAGTGCTAGTTCCGGGGGGACCTACGAGCAGTACTTC
CDR3aa: CSASSGGTYEQYF